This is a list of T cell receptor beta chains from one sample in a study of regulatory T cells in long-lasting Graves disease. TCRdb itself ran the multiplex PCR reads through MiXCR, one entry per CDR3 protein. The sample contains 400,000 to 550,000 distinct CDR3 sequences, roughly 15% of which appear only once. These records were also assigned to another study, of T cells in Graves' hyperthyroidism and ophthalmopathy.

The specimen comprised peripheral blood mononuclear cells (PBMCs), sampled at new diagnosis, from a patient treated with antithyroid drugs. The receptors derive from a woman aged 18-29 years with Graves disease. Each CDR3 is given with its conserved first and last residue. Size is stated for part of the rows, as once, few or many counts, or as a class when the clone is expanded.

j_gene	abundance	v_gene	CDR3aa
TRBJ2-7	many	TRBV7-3	CASSRPSLQRRFYEQYF
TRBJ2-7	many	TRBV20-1	CSASYSLGEQYF
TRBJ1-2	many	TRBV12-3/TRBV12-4	CASRGTGDYYYGYTF
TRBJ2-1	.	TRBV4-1	CASGLAGGKDEQFF
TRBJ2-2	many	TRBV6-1	CASRPGHTGELFF
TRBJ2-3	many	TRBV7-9	CASSPPWGRRTDTQYF
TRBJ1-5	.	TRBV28	CVSRKTGPQPQHF
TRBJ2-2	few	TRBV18	CASSPPGQGASGELFF
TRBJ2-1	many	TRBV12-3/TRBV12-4	CASSNVKNEQFF
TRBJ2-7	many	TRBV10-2	CASSGPDSSYEQYF
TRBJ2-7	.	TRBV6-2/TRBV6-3	CASSDLASGSTGEQYF
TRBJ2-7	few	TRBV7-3	CASSPSQPGGEQYF
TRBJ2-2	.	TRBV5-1	CASSQAGGPTGELFF
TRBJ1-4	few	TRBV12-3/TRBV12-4	CASRTGTANEKLFF
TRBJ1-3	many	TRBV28	CASTQAGNTIYF
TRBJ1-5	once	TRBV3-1	CASSPRGSGNQPQHF
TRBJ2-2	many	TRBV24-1	CATSAGRDTGELFF
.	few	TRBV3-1	CASSQDPSSIQYF